The 22 T cell receptor beta chains below were found in one sample sequenced in a study of cytomegalovirus exposure and HLA in healthy donors. Primers included in the PCR were 60 Vbeta and 13 Jbeta primers. The method was immunoSEQ multiplex PCR; TCRdb's version includes in-frame clones alone and lacks a portion of them. The data hold some 130,000 clones, with 80% to 85% observed a single time. The sequenced material came from PBMCs. Source of these receptors: a boy aged 5-17 years in good health and CMV-seronegative.

The chain is built from TRBV27 and TRBJ2-7; TRBD2 matches at 14 bases. CDR1 is MNHEY and CDR2 is SMNVEV in the germline V gene (reference sequence). V trimming: 4 bases; J trimming: 3 bases; junction bases outside the gene matches: 20. The CDR3 length is 21 residues. CDR3 coding DNA: TGTGCCAGCAGTTCCCTTCCGGGACTAGCGGGGGAGAGGCCCCCCTACTACGAGCAGTACTTC. It encodes CASSSLPGLAGERPPYYEQYF.

This clone has just one count. The chain uses TRBV5-1 and TRBJ1-1; D not resolved. From germline, CDR1 is SGHRS and CDR2 YFSETQ. The V end was cut by 3 bases, the J end by 0 bases, with 12 bases between. CDR3 size: 15 residues. The CDR3, as DNA: TGCGCCAGCAGCTCCCCGGGGATCATGAACACTGAAGCTTTCTTT. It encodes CASSSPGIMNTEAFF.

This clone was detected only once. V gene TRBV7-2 combines with J gene TRBJ1-2, with D unclear. The germline CDR1 and CDR2 sequences are SGHTA and FQGNSA. Trimming stripped 5 bases from V and 3 bases from J, with 10 bases between. CDR3 length equals 13 residues. CDR3 amino acids: CASSPYIHYGYTF. CDR3 nucleotide sequence: TGTGCCAGCAGCCCTTATATCCACTATGGCTACACCTTC.

CDR3 in DNA: TGTGCCAGCAGTCCTAGCGGTAATGAGCAGTTCTTC. It specifies CASSPSGNEQFF. The chain has TRBV27 and TRBJ2-1, with 7 bases lining up with TRBD2. J was trimmed by 7 bases and V by 5 bases; bases with no gene match: 2. The germline CDR1 and CDR2 sequences are MNHEY and SMNVEV (reference sequence). The CDR3 has 12 residues.

The genes are TRBV5-1 and TRBJ2-3; D might be TRBD2 (5 bases). Trimming stripped 2 bases from V and 0 bases from J, with 7 bases between. Germline V gives CDR1 SGHRS, CDR2 YFSETQ. This CDR3 contains 14 residues. This chain's CDR3 is CASSLRGSTDTQYF. CDR3 sequence (DNA): TGCGCCAGCAGCTTAAGAGGGAGCACAGATACGCAGTATTTT. Together with reference TRBV5-1 and TRBJ2-3, the CDR3 gives the full variable domain: KAGVTQTPRYLIKTRGQQVTLSCSPISGHRSVSWYQQTPGQGLQFLFEYFSETQRNKGNFPGRFSGRQFSNSRSEMNVSTLELGDSALYLCASSLRGSTDTQYFGPGTRLTVL.

This clone appeared a single time. The chain links TRBV7-3 to TRBJ2-5; 7 nucleotides align to TRBD2. CDR3 length: 15 residues. The J segment lost 3 bases and the V segment lost 5 bases, leaving 9 bases of the junction unmatched. Germline lookup yields CDR1 SGHTA and CDR2 FQGTGA. CDR3 sequence: CASSQGLAAEETQYF. In DNA, the CDR3 is TGTGCCAGCAGCCAAGGGCTAGCGGCAGAAGAGACCCAGTACTTC.

The gene calls are TRBV29-1 and TRBJ2-3; 16 bases are a match to TRBD2. The germline V gene has CDR1 SQVTM and CDR2 ANQGSEA. The trim removed 4 bases at V and 10 bases at J, leaving 5 bases unmatched. The CDR3 consists of 14 residues. The CDR3 sequence is CSVAGTSGRDAQYF. Written as DNA, the CDR3 is TGCAGCGTTGCCGGGACTAGCGGGAGGGATGCGCAGTATTTT.

The chain has TRBV30 and TRBJ2-1; TRBD2 matches 10 bases. CDR3 length: 16 residues. From germline, CDR1 is GTSNPN and CDR2 SVGIG (reference sequence). V dropped 2 bases and J dropped 3; count of bases not matched to a gene: 7. The CDR3 nucleotides read TGTGCCTGGAGTACTAGGGGGACTAGCGTCTACAATGAGCAGTTCTTC. This encodes CAWSTRGTSVYNEQFF.

CDR3 sequence: CASSYRTGGGTGELFF. The CDR3 DNA reads as TGTGCCAGCAGCTACCGGACAGGGGGTGGGACCGGGGAGCTGTTTTTT. V usage is TRBV11-1 and J usage is TRBJ2-2, with 10 bases lining up with TRBD1. This CDR3 region has 16 residues. Germline CDR1 and CDR2: SGHAT and FQDESV (reference sequence). V dropped 4 bases and J dropped 5; count of bases not matched to a gene: 7.

The count of this clone is one. In DNA form, the CDR3 reads TGTGCCAGCAGCTTAGATCGGGGAGGGGGACAACCCTACGAGCAGTACTTC. Its translation: CASSLDRGGGQPYEQYF. The J gene is TRBJ2-7, the V gene TRBV11-2; a possible D gene is TRBD2 (7 bases). Germline-derived CDR1 and CDR2 are SGHAT and FQNNGV. Trimming pared 0 bases from V and 2 bases from J, leaving 17 bases between. The CDR3 runs to 17 residues.

The rearrangement links TRBV27 to TRBJ2-1; TRBD2 is a possible D gene (6 bases). Germline CDR1 is MNHEY and CDR2 is SMNVEV (reference sequence). The CDR3 is 15 amino acids. V lost 2 bases, J lost 7 bases, and 15 bases lay in between. CDR3 in DNA: TGTGCCAGCAGTTTAGGGACTCTAGGAGGAAATGAGCAGTTCTTC. Its translation is CASSLGTLGGNEQFF.

The genes are TRBV4-1 and TRBJ2-1; D uncertain. The germline V and J ends were trimmed by 1 base and 7 bases, with 8 bases remaining between them. The CDR3 is made up of 13 amino acids. Germline-derived CDR1 and CDR2 are MGHRA and YSYEKL. CDR3 protein: CASSQASANEQFF. DNA of the CDR3: TGCGCCAGCAGCCAAGCCTCAGCGAATGAGCAGTTCTTC.

The rearrangement links TRBV19 to TRBJ2-1; D is perhaps TRBD2 (6 bases). Germline V gene data show CDR1 as LNHDA and CDR2 as SQIVND (reference sequence). The ends were cut back, 1 base at V and 2 bases at J, with 9 bases in the middle. The CDR3 covers 15 residues. DNA for the CDR3: TGTGCCAGTAGTATAGGTAGCGGTACCTACAATGAGCAGTTCTTC. This translates into CASSIGSGTYNEQFF.

This clone was found a few times. The rearrangement uses TRBV2 and TRBJ1-3; D possibly corresponds to TRBD1 (6 bases). Germline CDR1 and CDR2: SNHLY and FYNNEI. This CDR3 contains 13 residues. Trimming shortened V by 4 bases and J by 8 bases, and 12 bases separated the two germline ends. CDR3 nucleotide sequence: TGTGCCAGCAGTGTTGGCAGGGGAGACACCATATATTTT. This encodes CASSVGRGDTIYF. Full variable domain (missing parts from reference TRBV2 and TRBJ1-3): EPEVTQTPSHQVTQMGQEVILRCVPISNHLYFYWYRQILGQKVEFLVSFYNNEISEKSEIFDDQFSVERPDGSNFTLKIRSTKLEDSAMYFCASSVGRGDTIYFGEGSWLTVV.

J is TRBJ1-2 and V is TRBV14, with 7 bases aligning to TRBD1. CDR1 and CDR2 (germline): SGHDN, FVKESK. V shed 0 bases and J 5 bases; nucleotides not matched to a gene: 6. The CDR3 totals 15 residues. The CDR3 loop reads CASSQEVGQSYGYTF. The CDR3 DNA is TGTGCCAGCAGCCAAGAGGTGGGACAGTCATATGGCTACACCTTC.

On this clone: Other nucleotide sequences from this sample produce the same CDR3. The chain uses TRBV6-4 and TRBJ1-2; 8 nucleotides match TRBD1. Per the germline V gene, CDR1 is MRHNA and CDR2 is SNTAGT. CDR3 length equals 15 residues. V shed 4 bases, J shed 4 bases, and the junction held 8 bases outside the gene matches. CDR3 sequence reads: CASSAQTGGGYGYTF. CDR3 nucleotide sequence: TGTGCCAGCAGTGCCCAAACAGGGGGAGGCTATGGCTACACCTTC.

A word on this clone: One end of the junction fails to match germline, which may point to a read error. The rearrangement uses TRBV13 and TRBJ2-5; 7 nucleotides agree with TRBD1. Germline CDR1 and CDR2: PRHDT and FYEKMQ (reference sequence). The CDR3 runs 15 residues. The CDR3 nucleotides are TGTGCCAGCAGCCTAGGGCAGGGGGTACAAGAGACCCAGTACTTC. This gives the protein CASSLGQGVQETQYF.

This clone was seen a few times. The V call is TRBV6-5, the J call TRBJ1-2, with D hard to call. Germline lookup yields CDR1 MNHEY and CDR2 SVGAGI. V was trimmed by 0 bases and J by 4 bases, leaving 6 bases between them. The CDR3 spans 13 residues. Written as DNA, the CDR3 is TGTGCCAGCAGTTACTCGAGCCGCTATGGCTACACCTTC. This gives the protein CASSYSSRYGYTF.

V usage is TRBV19 and J usage is TRBJ1-1; 10 bases are shared with TRBD1. This CDR3 spans 13 amino acids. Germline CDR1 reads LNHDA; CDR2 reads SQIVND (reference sequence). With V trimmed by 7 bases and J by 4 bases, 3 bases remained unmatched. CDR3: CASTGQGGTEAFF. The CDR3, as DNA: TGTGCCAGTACCGGACAGGGGGGCACTGAAGCTTTCTTT.

The gene calls are TRBV5-1 and TRBJ2-5, with a possible D match to TRBD1 (6 bases). Germline lookup yields CDR1 SGHRS and CDR2 YFSETQ. V was shortened by 1 base and J by 2 bases, with 9 bases between the two germline ends. The CDR3 is made up of 14 amino acids. The DNA of the CDR3 is TGCGCCAGCAGCTTGAATGGACAGCAAGAGACCCAGTACTTC. It is translated as CASSLNGQQETQYF.

This clone has more than one count but fewer than ten. The CDR3 loop reads CAYTRDSFNEQYF. In nucleotides, the CDR3 is TGTGCCTACACCCGGGACAGTTTTAACGAGCAGTACTTC. V and J are TRBV30 and TRBJ2-7, with TRBD1 matching 7 bases. The germline V gene encodes CDR1 GTSNPN and CDR2 SVGIG (reference sequence). The V and J ends lost 7 bases and 5 bases, in that order; junction bases with no gene match: 11. This CDR3 spans 13 amino acids.

The CDR3: CASSQGTGEMSNTEAFF. CDR3 coding DNA: TGCGCCAGCAGCCAAGGGACAGGGGAGATGTCTAACACTGAAGCTTTCTTT. The chain uses TRBV4-1 and TRBJ1-1, with 9 nucleotides matching TRBD1. Unmatched junction bases numbered 8, after V lost 1 base and J lost 2 bases. This CDR3 comprises 17 residues. CDR1 is MGHRA and CDR2 is YSYEKL in the germline V gene.